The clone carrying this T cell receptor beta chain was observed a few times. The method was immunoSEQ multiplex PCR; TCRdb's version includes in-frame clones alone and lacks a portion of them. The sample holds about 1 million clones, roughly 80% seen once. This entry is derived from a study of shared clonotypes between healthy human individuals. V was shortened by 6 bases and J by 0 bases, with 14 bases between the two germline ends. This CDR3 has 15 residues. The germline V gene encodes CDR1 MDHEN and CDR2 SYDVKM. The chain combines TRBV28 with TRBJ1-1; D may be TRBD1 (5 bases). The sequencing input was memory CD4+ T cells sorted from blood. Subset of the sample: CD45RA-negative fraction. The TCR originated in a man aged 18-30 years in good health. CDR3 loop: CASRPPGRMNTEAFF. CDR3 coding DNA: TGTGCCAGCAGGCCTCCGGGACGGATGAACACTGAAGCTTTCTTT.